A single T cell receptor beta chain is shown here with its context. Its antigen is currently unknown. The germline gives CDR1 DFQATT, CDR2 SNEGSKA (reference sequence). The V and J ends lost 6 bases and 4 bases respectively, with 7 bases between them. The CDR3 runs 11 residues. The sample originates from a study of graft-versus-host responses after intestinal transplantation. Study context: Those transplanted obtained multivisceral, liver-intestinal, or isolated intestinal grafts. Anti-thymocyte globulin was used for induction in all recipients, who then took tacrolimus and steroids for roughly three years. Study-wide findings and caveats: GvH clones occurred in recipient marrow; some first appeared in ileum or blood. Individuals carrying graft-donor T cell macrochimerism showed high graft-versus-host to host-versus-graft clonal ratios in allografts.

Only in-frame clones appear in the TCRdb table, and some are missing; sequencing was by immunoSEQ multiplex PCR. The sample lists about 92,000 clones, around 83% seen once, with about a sixth in the top ten. The TCR sequence derives from a human donor who received an intestinal transplant. The chain couples TRBV20-1 to TRBJ2-1, with TRBD1 as a possible D gene (5 bases). This specimen was unstimulated CD8+ T cells sorted from spleen or lymph node cells, taken before intestinal transplant. CDR3 sequence (DNA): TGCAGTGCAGACAGATACAATGAGCAGTTCTTC. This encodes CSADRYNEQFF.